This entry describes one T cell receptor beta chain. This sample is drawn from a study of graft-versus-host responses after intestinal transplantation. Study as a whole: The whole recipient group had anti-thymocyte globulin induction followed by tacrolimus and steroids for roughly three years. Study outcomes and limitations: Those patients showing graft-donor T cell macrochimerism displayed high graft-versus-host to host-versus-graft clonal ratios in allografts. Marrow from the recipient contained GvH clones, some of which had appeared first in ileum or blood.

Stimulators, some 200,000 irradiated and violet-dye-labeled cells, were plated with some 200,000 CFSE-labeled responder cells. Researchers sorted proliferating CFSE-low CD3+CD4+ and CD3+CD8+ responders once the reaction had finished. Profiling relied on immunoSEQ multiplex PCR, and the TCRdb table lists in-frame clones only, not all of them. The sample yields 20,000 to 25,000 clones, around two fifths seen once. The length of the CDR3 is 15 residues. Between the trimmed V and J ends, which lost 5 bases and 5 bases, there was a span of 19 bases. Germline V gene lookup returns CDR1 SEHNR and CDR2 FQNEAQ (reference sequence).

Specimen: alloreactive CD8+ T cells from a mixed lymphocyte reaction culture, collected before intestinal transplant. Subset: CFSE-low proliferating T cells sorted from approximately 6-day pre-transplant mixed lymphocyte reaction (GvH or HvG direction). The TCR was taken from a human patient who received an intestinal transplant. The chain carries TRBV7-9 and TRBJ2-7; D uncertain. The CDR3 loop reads CASSRTLATADEQYF. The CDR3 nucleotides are TGTGCCAGCAGCCGTACTTTAGCAACCGCCGACGAGCAGTACTTC.